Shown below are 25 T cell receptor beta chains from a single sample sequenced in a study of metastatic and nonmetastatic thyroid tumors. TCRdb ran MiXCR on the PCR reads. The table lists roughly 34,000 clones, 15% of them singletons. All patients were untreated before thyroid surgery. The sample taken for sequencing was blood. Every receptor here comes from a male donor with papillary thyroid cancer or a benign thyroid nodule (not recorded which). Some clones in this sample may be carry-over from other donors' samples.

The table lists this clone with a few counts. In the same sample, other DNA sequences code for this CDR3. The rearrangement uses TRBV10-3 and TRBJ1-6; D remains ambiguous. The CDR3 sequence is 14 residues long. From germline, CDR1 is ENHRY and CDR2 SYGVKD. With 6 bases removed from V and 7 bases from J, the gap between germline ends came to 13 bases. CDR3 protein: CAISVGQVNSPLHF. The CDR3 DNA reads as TGTGCCATCAGCGTCGGGCAAGTGAATTCACCCCTCCACTTT.

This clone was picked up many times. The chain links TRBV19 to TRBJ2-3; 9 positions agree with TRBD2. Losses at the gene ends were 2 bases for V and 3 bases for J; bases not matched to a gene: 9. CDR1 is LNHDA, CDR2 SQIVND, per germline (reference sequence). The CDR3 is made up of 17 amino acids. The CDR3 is CASSIIGVAGVTDTQYF. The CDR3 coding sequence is TGTGCCAGTAGTATAATCGGGGTAGCGGGAGTGACAGATACGCAGTATTTT.

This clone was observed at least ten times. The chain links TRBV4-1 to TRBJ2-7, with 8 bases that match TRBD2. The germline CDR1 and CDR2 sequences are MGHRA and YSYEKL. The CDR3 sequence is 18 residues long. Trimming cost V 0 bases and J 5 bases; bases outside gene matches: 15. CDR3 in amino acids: CASSQDPGLGSGNDEQYF. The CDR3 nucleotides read TGCGCCAGCAGCCAAGACCCTGGGTTGGGTAGCGGGAACGACGAGCAGTACTTC.

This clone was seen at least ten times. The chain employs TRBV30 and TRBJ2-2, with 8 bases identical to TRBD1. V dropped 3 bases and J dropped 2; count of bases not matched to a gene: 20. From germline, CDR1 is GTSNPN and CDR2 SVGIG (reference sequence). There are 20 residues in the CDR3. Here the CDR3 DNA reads TGTGCCTGGAGAGGACAGGGTGATTTACTTACGAGGTCCAACACCGGGGAGCTGTTTTTT. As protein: CAWRGQGDLLTRSNTGELFF.

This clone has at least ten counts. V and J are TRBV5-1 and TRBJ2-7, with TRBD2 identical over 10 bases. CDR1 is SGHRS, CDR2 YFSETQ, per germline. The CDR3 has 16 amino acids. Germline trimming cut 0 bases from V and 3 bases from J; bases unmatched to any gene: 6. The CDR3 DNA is TGCGCCAGCAGCTTGGCCCCGGCTAGCGGGAGCTACGAGCAGTACTTC. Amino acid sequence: CASSLAPASGSYEQYF.

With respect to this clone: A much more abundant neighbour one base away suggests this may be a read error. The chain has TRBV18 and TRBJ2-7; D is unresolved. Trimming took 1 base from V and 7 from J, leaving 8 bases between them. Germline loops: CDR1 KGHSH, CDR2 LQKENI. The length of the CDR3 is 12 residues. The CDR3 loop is CASSPHGHEQYF. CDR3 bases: TGTGCCAGCTCACCACATGGTCATGAGCAGTACTTC.

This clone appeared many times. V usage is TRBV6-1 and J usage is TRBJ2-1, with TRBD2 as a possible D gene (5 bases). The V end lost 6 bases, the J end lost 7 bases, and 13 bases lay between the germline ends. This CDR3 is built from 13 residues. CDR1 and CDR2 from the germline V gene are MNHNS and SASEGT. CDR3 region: CASSPSSLNEQFF. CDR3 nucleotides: TGTGCCAGCAGCCCCTCTAGCTTGAATGAGCAGTTCTTC.

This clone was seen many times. The CDR3 DNA follows: TGTGCCAGCAGCTTACGAGCGGGGGCTTACAATGAGCAGTTCTTC. Its translation is CASSLRAGAYNEQFF. The J gene is TRBJ2-1, the V gene TRBV7-9, with 8 bases aligning to TRBD2. This CDR3 comprises 15 residues. The V and J ends lost 2 bases and 4 bases, in that order; junction bases with no gene match: 4. Per germline, CDR1 SEHNR and CDR2 FQNEAQ (reference sequence).

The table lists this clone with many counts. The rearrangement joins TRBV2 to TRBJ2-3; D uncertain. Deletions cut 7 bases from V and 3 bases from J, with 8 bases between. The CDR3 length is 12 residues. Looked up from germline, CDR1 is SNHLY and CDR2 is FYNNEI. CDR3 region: CASNFGTDTQYF. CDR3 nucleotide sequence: TGTGCCAGCAACTTTGGGACAGATACGCAGTATTTT.

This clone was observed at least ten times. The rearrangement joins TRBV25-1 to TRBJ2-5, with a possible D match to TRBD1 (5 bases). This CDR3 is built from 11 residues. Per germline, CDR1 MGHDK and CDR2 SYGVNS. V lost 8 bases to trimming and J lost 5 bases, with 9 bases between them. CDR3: CASQGLETQYF. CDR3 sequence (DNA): TGTGCCAGCCAGGGATTGGAGACCCAGTACTTC.

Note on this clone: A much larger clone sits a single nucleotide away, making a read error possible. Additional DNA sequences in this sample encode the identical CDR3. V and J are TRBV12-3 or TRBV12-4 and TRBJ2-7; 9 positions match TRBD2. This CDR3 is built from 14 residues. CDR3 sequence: CASSSLAGQYEQYF. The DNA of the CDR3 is TGTGCCAGCAGCAGTCTAGCGGGACAATACGAGCAGTACTTT.

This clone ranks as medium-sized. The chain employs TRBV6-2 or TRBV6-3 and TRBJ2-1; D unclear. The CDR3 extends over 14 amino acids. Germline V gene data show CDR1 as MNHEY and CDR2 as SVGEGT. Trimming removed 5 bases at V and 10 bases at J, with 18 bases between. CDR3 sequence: CASSAPDVDGEQFF. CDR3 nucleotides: TGTGCCAGCAGTGCCCCCGATGTAGATGGAGAGCAGTTCTTC.

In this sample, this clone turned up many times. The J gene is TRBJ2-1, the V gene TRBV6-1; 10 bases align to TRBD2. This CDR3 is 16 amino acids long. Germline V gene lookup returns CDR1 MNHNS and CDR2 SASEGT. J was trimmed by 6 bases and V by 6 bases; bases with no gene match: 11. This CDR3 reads CASSRAGTSEFNEQFF. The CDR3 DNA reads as TGTGCCAGCAGCCGTGCCGGGACTAGCGAATTCAATGAGCAGTTCTTC.

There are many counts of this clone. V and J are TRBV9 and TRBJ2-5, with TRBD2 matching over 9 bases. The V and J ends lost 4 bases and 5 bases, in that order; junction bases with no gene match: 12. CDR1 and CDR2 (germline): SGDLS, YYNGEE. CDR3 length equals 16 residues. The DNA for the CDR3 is TGTGCCAGCAGCTCGGGACTAGCCGGCCCCGGGGAGACCCAGTACTTC. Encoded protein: CASSSGLAGPGETQYF.

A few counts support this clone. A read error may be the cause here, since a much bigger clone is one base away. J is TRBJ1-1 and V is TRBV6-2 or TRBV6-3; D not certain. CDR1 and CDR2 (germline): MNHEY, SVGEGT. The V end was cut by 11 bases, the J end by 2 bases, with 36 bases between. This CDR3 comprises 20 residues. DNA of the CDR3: TGTGCCGGCTTCAACCCTTGGGAGACCGACCGAAGTAAAGCAAACACTGAAGCTTTCTTT. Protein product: CAGFNPWETDRSKANTEAFF.

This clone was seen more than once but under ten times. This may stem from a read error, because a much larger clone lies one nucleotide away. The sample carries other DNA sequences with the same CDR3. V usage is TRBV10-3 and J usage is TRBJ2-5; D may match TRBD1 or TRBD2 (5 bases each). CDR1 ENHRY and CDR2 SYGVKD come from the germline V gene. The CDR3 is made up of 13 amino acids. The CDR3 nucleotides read TGTGACATCAGCCGGGACCCAGGTGAGACCCAGTACTTC. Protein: CDISRDPGETQYF.

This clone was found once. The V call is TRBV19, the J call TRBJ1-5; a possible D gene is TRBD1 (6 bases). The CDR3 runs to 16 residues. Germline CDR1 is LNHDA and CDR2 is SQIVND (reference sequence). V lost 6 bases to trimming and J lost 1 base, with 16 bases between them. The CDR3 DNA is TGTGCCAGTAGGGGCCGGGGGGCTGGAAGCAATCAGCCCCAGCATTTT. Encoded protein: CASRGRGAGSNQPQHF.

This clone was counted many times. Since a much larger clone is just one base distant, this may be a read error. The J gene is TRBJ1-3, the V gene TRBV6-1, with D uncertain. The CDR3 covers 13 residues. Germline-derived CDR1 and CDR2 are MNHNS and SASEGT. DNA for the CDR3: TGTGTCAGCAGTAGACCTGGAGGAAACACCATATATTTT. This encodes CVSSRPGGNTIYF.

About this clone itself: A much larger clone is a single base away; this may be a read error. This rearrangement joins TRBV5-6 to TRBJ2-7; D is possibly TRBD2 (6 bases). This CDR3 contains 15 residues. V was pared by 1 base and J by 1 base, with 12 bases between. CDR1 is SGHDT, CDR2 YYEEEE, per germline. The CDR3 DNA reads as TGTGCCAGCAGCTTGACCCCGGGGAGGTCCTACGAGCAGTACTTC. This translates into CASSLTPGRSYEQYF.

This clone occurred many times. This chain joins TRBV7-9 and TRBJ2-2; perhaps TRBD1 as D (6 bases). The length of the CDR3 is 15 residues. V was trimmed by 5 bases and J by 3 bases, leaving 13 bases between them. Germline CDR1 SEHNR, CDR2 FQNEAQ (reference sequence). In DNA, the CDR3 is TGTGCCAGCAGCGAACAGGGACGGGACACCGGGGAGCTGTTTTTT. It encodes CASSEQGRDTGELFF.

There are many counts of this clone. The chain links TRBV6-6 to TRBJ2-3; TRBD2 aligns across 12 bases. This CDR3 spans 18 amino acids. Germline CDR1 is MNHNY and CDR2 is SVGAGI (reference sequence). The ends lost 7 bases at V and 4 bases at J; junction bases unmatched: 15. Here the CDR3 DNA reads TGTGCCAGCAAGCGGACTAGCGGGGCCGGGCGAGGCGCAGATACGCAGTATTTT. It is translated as CASKRTSGAGRGADTQYF.

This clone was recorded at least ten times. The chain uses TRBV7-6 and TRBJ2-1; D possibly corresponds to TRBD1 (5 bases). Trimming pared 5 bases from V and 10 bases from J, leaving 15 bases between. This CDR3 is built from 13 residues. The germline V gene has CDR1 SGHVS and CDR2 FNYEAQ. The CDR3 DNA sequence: TGTGCCAGCAGCCAAGGGGATCTAGAAGAGCAGTTCTTC. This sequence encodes CASSQGDLEEQFF. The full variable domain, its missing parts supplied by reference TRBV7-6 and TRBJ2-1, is GAGVSQSPRYKVTKRGQDVALRCDPISGHVSLYWYRQALGQGPEFLTYFNYEAQQDKSGLPNDRFSAERPEGSISTLTIQRTEQRDSAMYRCASSQGDLEEQFFGPGTRLTVL.

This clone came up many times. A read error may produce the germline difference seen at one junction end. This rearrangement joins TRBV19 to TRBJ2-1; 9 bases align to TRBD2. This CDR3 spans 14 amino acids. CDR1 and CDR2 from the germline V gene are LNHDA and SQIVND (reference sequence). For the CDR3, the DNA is TGTGCCAGCAGTAGCGGGAGCTCCTACAATGAGCAGTTCTTC. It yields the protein CASSSGSSYNEQFF.

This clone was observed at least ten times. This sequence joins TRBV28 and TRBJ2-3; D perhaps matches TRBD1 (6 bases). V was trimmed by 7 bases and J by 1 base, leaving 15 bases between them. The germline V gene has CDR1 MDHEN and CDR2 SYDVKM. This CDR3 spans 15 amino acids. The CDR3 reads CASKEWRTGTDTQYF. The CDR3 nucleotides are TGTGCCAGCAAGGAGTGGAGGACAGGCACAGATACGCAGTATTTT.

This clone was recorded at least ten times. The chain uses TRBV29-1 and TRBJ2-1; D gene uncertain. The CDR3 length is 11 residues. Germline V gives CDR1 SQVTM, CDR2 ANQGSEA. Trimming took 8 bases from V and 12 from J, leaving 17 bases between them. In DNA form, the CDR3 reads TGCAGCTTTTCGGGCAAGATTTCGCAGTTCTTC. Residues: CSFSGKISQFF.